This T cell receptor (beta chain) was profiled in a study of shared clonotypes between healthy human individuals. Overall study findings and caveats: Shared clonotypes across all four donors exceeded non-shared ones in generation probability.

Assay used: immunoSEQ multiplex PCR; TCRdb lists only in-frame clones, some missing. This sample has about 380,000 clones, with approximately 97% found just once. In the case of this clone: Its cognate antigen is unknown.

Losses at the gene ends were 6 bases for V and 8 bases for J; bases not matched to a gene: 8. The germline V gene encodes CDR1 MNHEY and CDR2 SVGAGI. This CDR3 comprises 15 residues. With CCR7-negative CD45RA+ TemRA cells, CD45RO+ cells were combined in CD8 memory. The specimen sequenced was memory CD8+ T cells sorted from blood. This sample's subset: CD45RO+ cells pooled with CCR7-negative TemRA cells. V usage is TRBV6-5 and J usage is TRBJ2-1; 12 nucleotides align to TRBD2. This clonotype was obtained from a man aged 25-40 years in good health. The DNA of the CDR3 is TGTGCCAGCAGCCCGACTAGCGGGAGAGGAGATGAGCAGTTCTTC. Translating gives CASSPTSGRGDEQFF.